The 31 T cell receptor beta chains given below trace back to one sample, sequenced in a study of blood T cells in healthy people across ages. For the second PCR, which ran for about 7 to 12 cycles, a sample-barcoded 5' primer and a J-beta primer mix were used. TCRdb reanalysed the 5' RACE reads using MiXCR and keeps one entry per CDR3 protein. The sample has around 1.7 million distinct CDR3 sequences; roughly 27% are singletons. The specimen was blood. All receptors derive from a woman in her twenties or thirties in good health.

In this sample, this clonotype turned up a few times. The chain joins TRBV3-1 to TRBJ2-5; 11 bases agree with TRBD2. The length of the CDR3 is 17 residues. The trim removed 4 bases at V and 5 bases at J, leaving 12 bases unmatched. Germline V gives CDR1 LGHDT, CDR2 YNNKEL (reference sequence). The CDR3 DNA sequence: TGTGCCAGCAGCCTGGGAAGATTAGCGGGGGGGCTGGAGACCCAGTACTTC. The encoded protein is CASSLGRLAGGLETQYF.

The V gene is TRBV12-3 or TRBV12-4, the J gene TRBJ1-5; 7 nucleotides line up with TRBD1. This CDR3 has 15 residues. Trimming removed 6 bases from V and 2 bases from J; junction bases left unmatched: 7. The CDR3 nucleotides are TGTGCCAGCAGCAAAGGGGGCCTGGGCAATCAGCCCCAGCATTTT. Translated: CASSKGGLGNQPQHF.

The rearrangement uses TRBV5-1 and TRBJ2-7, with 10 bases aligning to TRBD1. The J segment lost 3 bases and the V segment lost 3 bases, leaving 6 bases of the junction unmatched. From germline, CDR1 is SGHRS and CDR2 YFSETQ. The CDR3 is made up of 15 amino acids. CDR3 in amino acids: CASSSRDRGRYEQYF. The DNA for the CDR3 is TGCGCCAGCAGCTCACGGGACAGGGGTCGCTACGAGCAGTACTTC. The variable domain in full, with the rest retrieved from reference TRBV5-1 and TRBJ2-7, is KAGVTQTPRYLIKTRGQQVTLSCSPISGHRSVSWYQQTPGQGLQFLFEYFSETQRNKGNFPGRFSGRQFSNSRSEMNVSTLELGDSALYLCASSSRDRGRYEQYFGPGTRLTVT.

There are many counts of this clonotype. CDR3 coding DNA: TGTGCCAGTAAACTAAGCGGCCTGGGAGAGCAGTTCTTC. Its protein product is CASKLSGLGEQFF. The rearrangement uses TRBV6-5 and TRBJ2-1; tentative D call: TRBD2 (5 bases). V was pared by 9 bases and J by 10 bases, with 19 bases between. The CDR3 spans 13 residues. Germline lookup yields CDR1 MNHEY and CDR2 SVGAGI.

This clonotype was observed a few times. The V and J genes are TRBV27 and TRBJ2-1; TRBD2 agrees at 8 bases. The CDR3 runs 18 residues. CDR1 is MNHEY and CDR2 is SMNVEV in the germline V gene (reference sequence). J lost 2 bases, V lost 8 bases, and 17 bases had no gene match. The CDR3 loop reads CASANQGPGREAYNEQFF. CDR3 sequence (DNA): TGTGCCAGCGCCAACCAAGGGCCAGGGCGGGAGGCCTACAATGAGCAGTTCTTC.

This clonotype came up a few times. The gene calls are TRBV5-1 and TRBJ2-3; D uncertain. The CDR3 runs 14 residues. The V gene lost 5 bases and the J gene lost 2 bases, with 12 bases spanning the gap. Germline values: CDR1 SGHRS, CDR2 YFSETQ. CDR3 amino acids: CASSPDVYTDTQYF. DNA of the CDR3: TGCGCCAGCAGTCCGGACGTTTACACAGATACGCAGTATTTT. The complete variable domain, with remaining parts taken from reference TRBV5-1 and TRBJ2-3, reads KAGVTQTPRYLIKTRGQQVTLSCSPISGHRSVSWYQQTPGQGLQFLFEYFSETQRNKGNFPGRFSGRQFSNSRSEMNVSTLELGDSALYLCASSPDVYTDTQYFGPGTRLTVL.

The chain is built from TRBV27 and TRBJ2-3; D perhaps matches TRBD2 (5 bases). CDR3 length equals 12 residues. V lost 4 bases and J 10 bases, leaving 12 bases between the germline ends. Germline V CDR1 and CDR2: MNHEY, SMNVEV (reference sequence). CDR3: CASSSNTRSQYF. The CDR3 bases are TGTGCCAGCAGTTCCAATACTAGGTCGCAGTATTTT.

The chain is built from TRBV7-2 and TRBJ2-5, with TRBD2 matching over 9 bases. V was pared by 4 bases and J by 0 bases, with 6 bases of the junction left unmatched. CDR3 length: 16 amino acids. CDR1 and CDR2 from the germline V gene are SGHTA and FQGNSA. The CDR3 loop reads CASSWDSGGDQETQYF. The CDR3, as DNA: TGTGCCAGCAGCTGGGATAGCGGGGGAGACCAAGAGACCCAGTACTTC.

The chain uses TRBV21-1 and TRBJ2-1; TRBD2, the D gene given by the table, was not confirmed from the DNA. TRBV21-1 is given as a pseudogene. CDR3 size: 18 residues. CDR3: CASSKMVGPASSYNEQFF. CDR3 bases: TGTGCTAGCAGCAAAATGGTAGGGCCCGCGAGCTCCTACAATGAGCAGTTCTTC.

The chain combines TRBV27 with TRBJ1-6; D is uncertain. Trimming took 3 bases from V and 6 from J, leaving 6 bases between them. CDR1 is MNHEY, CDR2 SMNVEV, per germline (reference sequence). The CDR3 totals 13 residues. The CDR3 loop is CASSFGTNSPLHF. The CDR3 bases are TGTGCCAGCAGTTTTGGCACTAATTCACCCCTCCACTTT.

This clonotype was counted many times. The J gene is TRBJ2-7, the V gene TRBV6-5; TRBD2 agrees at 8 bases. Germline CDR1 reads MNHEY; CDR2 reads SVGAGI. The junction had 3 bases not matched to a gene; V was cut back by 6 bases and J by 2 bases. The CDR3 runs to 13 residues. The CDR3 region is CASSASGPYEQYF. As DNA, the CDR3 is TGTGCCAGCAGCGCTAGCGGGCCCTACGAGCAGTACTTC.

This clonotype was observed a few times. V gene TRBV20-1 combines with J gene TRBJ2-4, with D maybe TRBD1 (6 bases). In germline, CDR1 is DFQATT, CDR2 SNEGSKA (reference sequence). The CDR3 consists of 16 residues. Trimming removed 2 bases at V and 13 bases at J, with 27 bases between. The DNA of the CDR3 is TGCAGTGCTAGATTCTATGCGAACAGGGATCCTTACGGGCAGTACTTC. Protein sequence: CSARFYANRDPYGQYF.

This clonotype was recorded once. The junction does not match germline at one end; this may be a read error. This sequence joins TRBV19 and TRBJ2-1; 10 bases line up with TRBD2. There are 15 residues in the CDR3. Looked up from germline, CDR1 is LNHDA and CDR2 is SQIVND (reference sequence). The CDR3 coding sequence is TGCGCCAGCAGTGAGGCTAGCGGGGGTAGGGGTGAGCAGTTCTTC. Translating it yields CASSEASGGRGEQFF.

In nucleotides, the CDR3 is TGTGCCAGCAGTGACGTGGGAGAGGGGGCTTTCTTT. Residues: CASSDVGEGAFF. The chain employs TRBV2 and TRBJ1-1; TRBD1 might be the D (5 bases). Trimming removed 3 bases at V and 11 bases at J, with 13 bases between. The germline V gene has CDR1 SNHLY and CDR2 FYNNEI. This CDR3 is built from 12 residues. Combining the CDR3 with reference TRBV2 and TRBJ1-1 gives the whole variable domain EPEVTQTPSHQVTQMGQEVILRCVPISNHLYFYWYRQILGQKVEFLVSFYNNEISEKSEIFDDQFSVERPDGSNFTLKIRSTKLEDSAMYFCASSDVGEGAFFGQGTRLTVV.

This rearrangement joins TRBV11-2 to TRBJ2-7, with a weak D call TRBD2 (6 bases). Germline V CDR1 and CDR2: SGHAT, FQNNGV. Trimming removed 4 bases from V and 3 bases from J, with 19 bases in between. This CDR3 region has 16 residues. CDR3 DNA sequence: TGTGCCAGCAGCTATCGTTTAGCGGTAACCGTCTACGAGCAGTACTTC. Translated, it gives CASSYRLAVTVYEQYF. Drawing the rest from reference TRBV11-2 and TRBJ2-7, the complete variable domain is EAGVAQSPRYKIIEKRQSVAFWCNPISGHATLYWYQQILGQGPKLLIQFQNNGVVDDSQLPKDRFSAERLKGVDSTLKIQPAKLEDSAVYLCASSYRLAVTVYEQYFGPGTRLTVT.

This clonotype appeared many times. V usage is TRBV7-9 and J usage is TRBJ2-3; possibly TRBD1 or TRBD2 for D (5 bases each). The CDR3 sequence is 15 residues long. Germline V lookup: CDR1 SEHNR, CDR2 FQNEAQ (reference sequence). V was pared by 0 bases and J by 7 bases, with 14 bases between. The CDR3 loop is CASSLAAGTSNTQYF. The DNA for the CDR3 is TGTGCCAGCAGCTTAGCCGCTGGGACGTCGAATACGCAGTATTTT.

This clonotype has only a few counts. The junction departs from the called germline gene at one end, perhaps through a read error. The V and J genes are TRBV15 and TRBJ2-5; 13 bases are a match to TRBD2. The length of the CDR3 is 17 residues. Germline values: CDR1 LNHNV, CDR2 YYDKDF (reference sequence). CDR3 DNA: TGTACCACCAGCAGCGGACTGACGACTAGCGGGAGGGAGACCCAGTACTTC. Protein product: CTTSSGLTTSGRETQYF.

There are many counts of this clonotype. The CDR3 spells CASSLRTSGTYNEQFF. CDR3 DNA: TGTGCCAGCAGCCTTAGGACTAGCGGGACCTACAATGAGCAGTTCTTC. The V gene is TRBV5-6, the J gene TRBJ2-1, with 12 bases lining up with TRBD2. Trimming removed 4 bases from V and 2 bases from J; junction bases left unmatched: 4. Germline CDR1 is SGHDT and CDR2 is YYEEEE. CDR3 length equals 16 residues.

The V call is TRBV18, the J call TRBJ2-1; D call uncertain. CDR3 length equals 12 residues. V was clipped by 1 base and J by 9 bases, with 7 bases between them. CDR1 is KGHSH, CDR2 LQKENI, per germline. This CDR3 reads CASSPLQAEQFF. CDR3 coding DNA: TGTGCCAGCTCACCACTTCAAGCTGAGCAGTTCTTC.

This clonotype came up a few times. The V call is TRBV18, the J call TRBJ2-7; 7 positions match TRBD1. Germline V gene sequence: CDR1 KGHSH, CDR2 LQKENI. The CDR3 is made up of 13 amino acids. J was trimmed by 5 bases and V by 4 bases; bases with no gene match: 5. The CDR3 here is CASSQGQRDEQYF. Here the CDR3 DNA reads TGTGCCAGCTCACAGGGACAGAGGGACGAGCAGTACTTC. The full variable domain, in which reference TRBV18 and TRBJ2-7 provide the parts outside the CDR3, is NAGVMQNPRHLVRRRGQEARLRCSPMKGHSHVYWYRQLPEEGLKFMVYLQKENIIDESGMPKERFSAEFPKEGPSILRIQQVVRGDSAAYFCASSQGQRDEQYFGPGTRLTVT.

This clonotype was seen just once. One end of the junction is discordant with germline, which a read error may explain. V is TRBV14 and J is TRBJ2-7; a weak D match, TRBD2 (6 bases). This CDR3 comprises 13 residues. Germline V gene lookup returns CDR1 SGHDN and CDR2 FVKESK. CDR3 residues: CAGSFGRAYEQYF. In nucleotides, the CDR3 is TGTGCCGGCAGTTTCGGGAGAGCCTACGAGCAGTACTTC. Filled out from reference TRBV14 and TRBJ2-7, the complete variable domain reads EAGVTQFPSHSVIEKGQTVTLRCDPISGHDNLYWYRRVMGKEIKFLLHFVKESKQDESGMPNNRFLAERTGGTYSTLKVQPAELEDSGVYFCAGSFGRAYEQYFGPGTRLTVT.

The chain carries TRBV5-5 and TRBJ2-2; TRBD1 matches 9 bases. The V and J ends lost 4 bases and 3 bases, in that order; junction bases with no gene match: 4. CDR1 is SGHKS and CDR2 is YYEKEE in the germline V gene (reference sequence). This CDR3 has 15 amino acids. The CDR3 nucleotides read TGTGCCAGCAGCCCATGGACAGGGGACACCGGGGAGCTGTTTTTT. The encoded protein is CASSPWTGDTGELFF.

V is TRBV19 and J is TRBJ1-4, with D possibly TRBD1 on 6 matching bases. CDR3 length: 13 residues. Germline V gene data show CDR1 as LNHDA and CDR2 as SQIVND (reference sequence). Trimming left V 5 bases short and J 7 bases short, with 11 bases between. The CDR3 reads CASSFDRSEKLFF. The CDR3 nucleotides read TGTGCCAGTAGTTTCGACAGGAGTGAAAAACTGTTTTTT.

This clonotype was recorded a few times. J is TRBJ2-6 and V is TRBV7-9; 8 nucleotides match TRBD2. Looked up from germline, CDR1 is SEHNR and CDR2 is FQNEAQ (reference sequence). The CDR3 extends over 19 amino acids. J was trimmed by 0 bases and V by 5 bases; bases with no gene match: 12. CDR3 DNA sequence: TGTGCCAGCAGCCCCGGGGGGGCAGGGCTTAGCTCTGGGGCCAACGTCCTGACTTTC. Translation: CASSPGGAGLSSGANVLTF.

The gene calls are TRBV29-1 and TRBJ1-1, with unresolved D. Looked up from germline, CDR1 is SQVTM and CDR2 is ANQGSEA. The CDR3 is 13 amino acids. V lost 0 bases to trimming and J lost 3 bases, with 8 bases between them. The chain's CDR3 is CSVEDRAYTEAFF. Here the CDR3 DNA reads TGCAGCGTTGAAGATCGGGCTTACACTGAAGCTTTCTTT.

This clonotype was recorded at least ten times. This chain connects TRBV29-1 to TRBJ2-5; 8 bases map to TRBD1. V gave up 7 bases and J gave up 6 bases; unmatched junction bases: 7. The CDR3 is 12 residues long. CDR1 and CDR2 (germline): SQVTM, ANQGSEA. The CDR3 protein is CSGWTGSKTQYF. Written as DNA, the CDR3 is TGCAGCGGATGGACAGGGAGCAAGACCCAGTACTTC.

This clonotype has a handful of counts. The chain has TRBV12-3 or TRBV12-4 and TRBJ2-5, with a possible D match to TRBD1 (5 bases). The J call may be faulty, since TRBJ2-7 better matches the DNA end. This CDR3 has 15 amino acids. The CDR3 DNA reads TGTGCCAGCAGTTCCGATCGCCTATTGGGGCTCGAGCAGTACTTC. This codes for CASSSDRLLGLEQYF.

A few counts support this clonotype. The V and J genes are TRBV13 and TRBJ2-7; 9 bases agree with TRBD1. V shed 5 bases and J 1 base; nucleotides not matched to a gene: 9. CDR1 is PRHDT and CDR2 is FYEKMQ in the germline V gene (reference sequence). This CDR3 has 16 amino acids. The CDR3 region is CASSITGTGKSYEQYF. The DNA for the CDR3 is TGTGCCAGCAGCATAACCGGGACAGGGAAGTCCTACGAGCAGTACTTC.

The genes are TRBV20-1 and TRBJ2-3; 8 bases map to TRBD2. This CDR3 contains 16 residues. Germline lookup yields CDR1 DFQATT and CDR2 SNEGSKA (reference sequence). V gave up 3 bases and J gave up 0 bases; unmatched junction bases: 8. CDR3 nucleotide sequence: TGCAGTGCTAGTCACACTAGCGGCCCTAGCACAGATACGCAGTATTTT. This sequence encodes CSASHTSGPSTDTQYF.

This clonotype was seen a few times. V usage is TRBV18 and J usage is TRBJ2-4, with TRBD1 identical over 7 bases. The V gene end was trimmed by 5 bases and the J gene end by 6 bases; junction bases not matched to a gene: 4. Germline CDR1 reads KGHSH; CDR2 reads LQKENI. CDR3 size: 13 residues. The CDR3 here is CASSSDRLNIQYF. CDR3 bases: TGTGCCAGCTCATCGGACAGGTTAAACATTCAGTACTTC.

This clonotype was observed a few times. The chain joins TRBV10-3 to TRBJ2-5; TRBD2 matches 10 bases. V lost 3 bases and J lost 7; bases outside the gene matches: 11. This CDR3 comprises 16 residues. Germline lookup yields CDR1 ENHRY and CDR2 SYGVKD. The CDR3 nucleotides are TGTGCCATCAGTGATCGAGCGGGGGGGCCGGAGGGGACCCAGTACTTC. It codes for CAISDRAGGPEGTQYF.